This TCR beta chain appears in the sequencing data of a study of somatic mutations in cytotoxic T cells in rheumatoid arthritis. Study as a whole: Some V beta antibody-stained T-cell populations were flow-sorted at nearly 100% purity, including V beta1+ cells sequenced for TCRB.

Study-level points and caveats: Nothing was done to adjust for multiple comparisons when TRBV07 showed up slightly less in rheumatoid arthritis patients.

The trim removed 2 bases at V and 5 bases at J, leaving 14 bases unmatched. The CDR3 loop spans 19 amino acids. Germline-derived CDR1 and CDR2 are MNHEY and SMNVEV (reference sequence). Sequencing used immunoSEQ multiplex PCR; TCRdb keeps in-frame clones, though not all of them. The top ten hold 28% of the sample, which has 15,000 to 20,000 clones, 80% seen once. As for this clone: Its antigen is currently unknown.

The TCR sequence derives from an adult with rheumatoid arthritis. The sequencing input was CD8+ T cells sorted from blood. This chain joins TRBV27 and TRBJ2-1, with 11 positions matching TRBD2. The CDR3 nucleotides are TGTGCCAGCAGTTTAGCGGGGCTAGCGGGAGGCGCTCGCCACAATGAGCAGTTCTTC. Translated: CASSLAGLAGGARHNEQFF.